One TCR beta chain is described in this entry. The entry originates in a study of blood T cell repertoires in COVID-19. The length of the CDR3 is 19 residues. Germline values: CDR1 LGHNA, CDR2 YSLEER. After removal of 3 bases from V and 0 bases from J, the junction contained 11 bases not matched to a gene. Clones were sequenced by immunoSEQ multiplex PCR, and TCRdb holds only the in-frame ones, with some missing. The table has about 80,000 clones, around 91% seen once. The gene calls are TRBV4-3 and TRBJ2-1, with TRBD1 identical over 10 bases. The source is an elderly woman with active or convalescent COVID-19. The sequenced sample consisted of peripheral blood. In DNA form, the CDR3 reads TGCGCCAGCAGCCACCGGACAGGGGGTGGAGGGAGCTCCTACAATGAGCAGTTCTTC. Protein sequence: CASSHRTGGGGSSYNEQFF.